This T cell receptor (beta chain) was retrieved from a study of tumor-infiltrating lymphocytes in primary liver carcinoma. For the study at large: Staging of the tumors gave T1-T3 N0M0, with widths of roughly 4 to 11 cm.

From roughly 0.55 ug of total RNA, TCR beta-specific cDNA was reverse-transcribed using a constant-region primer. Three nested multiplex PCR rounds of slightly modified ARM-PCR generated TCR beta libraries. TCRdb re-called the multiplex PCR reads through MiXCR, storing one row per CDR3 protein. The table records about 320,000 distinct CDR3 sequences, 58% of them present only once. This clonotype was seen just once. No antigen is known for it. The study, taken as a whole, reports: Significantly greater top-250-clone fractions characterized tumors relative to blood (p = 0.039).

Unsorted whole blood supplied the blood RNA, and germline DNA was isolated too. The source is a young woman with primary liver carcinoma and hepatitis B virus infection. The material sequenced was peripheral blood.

This CDR3 is CSVAGASYTF. CDR3 coding DNA: TGCAGCGTTGCAGGGGCCAGCTACACCTTC. The chain recombines TRBV29-1 with TRBJ1-2, with a tentative D call TRBD1 (6 bases). Germline V CDR1 and CDR2: SQVTM, ANQGSEA. This CDR3 has 10 amino acids. V was cut by 4 bases and J by 9 bases, with 9 bases left in between.